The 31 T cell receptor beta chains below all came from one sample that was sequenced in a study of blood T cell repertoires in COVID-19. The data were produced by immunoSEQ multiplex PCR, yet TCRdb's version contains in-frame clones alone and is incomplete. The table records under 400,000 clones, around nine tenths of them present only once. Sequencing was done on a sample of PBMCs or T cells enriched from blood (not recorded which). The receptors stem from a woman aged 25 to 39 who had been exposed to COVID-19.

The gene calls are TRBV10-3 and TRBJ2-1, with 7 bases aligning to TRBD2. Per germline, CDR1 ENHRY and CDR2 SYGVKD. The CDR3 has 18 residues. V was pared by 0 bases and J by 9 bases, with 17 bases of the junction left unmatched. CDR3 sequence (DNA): TGTGCCATCAGTGAGTCGGGCGGGAGAGGGTCGAGGTTAGGTGAGCAGTTCTTC. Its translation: CAISESGGRGSRLGEQFF.

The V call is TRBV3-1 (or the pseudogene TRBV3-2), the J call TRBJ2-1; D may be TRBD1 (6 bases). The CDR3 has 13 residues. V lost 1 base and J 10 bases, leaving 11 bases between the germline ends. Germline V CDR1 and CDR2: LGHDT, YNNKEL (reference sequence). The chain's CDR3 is CASSQGNTGEQFF. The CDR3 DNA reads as TGTGCCAGCAGCCAAGGAAATACAGGGGAGCAGTTCTTC.

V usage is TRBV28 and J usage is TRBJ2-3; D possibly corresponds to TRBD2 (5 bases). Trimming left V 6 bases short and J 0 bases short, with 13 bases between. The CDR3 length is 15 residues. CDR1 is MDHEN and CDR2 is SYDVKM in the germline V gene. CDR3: CASRRADLSTDTQYF. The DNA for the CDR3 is TGTGCCAGCAGGAGAGCGGATCTGAGCACAGATACGCAGTATTTT.

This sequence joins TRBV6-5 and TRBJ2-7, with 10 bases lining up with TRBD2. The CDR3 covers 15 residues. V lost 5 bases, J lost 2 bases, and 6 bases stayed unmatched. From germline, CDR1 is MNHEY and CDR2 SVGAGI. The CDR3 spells CASSHTSGKTYEQYF. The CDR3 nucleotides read TGTGCCAGCAGTCACACTAGCGGGAAGACCTACGAGCAGTACTTC.

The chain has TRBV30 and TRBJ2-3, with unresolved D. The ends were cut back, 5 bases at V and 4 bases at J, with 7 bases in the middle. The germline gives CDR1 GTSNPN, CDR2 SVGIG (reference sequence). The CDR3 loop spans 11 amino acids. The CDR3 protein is CAWAFSDTQYF. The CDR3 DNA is TGTGCCTGGGCCTTCTCAGATACGCAGTATTTT.

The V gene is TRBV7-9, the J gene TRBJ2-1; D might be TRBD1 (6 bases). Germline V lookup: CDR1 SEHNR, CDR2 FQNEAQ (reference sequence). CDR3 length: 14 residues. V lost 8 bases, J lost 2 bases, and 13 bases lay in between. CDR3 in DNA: TGTGCCAGCCAACAAACAGGGACCTACAATGAGCAGTTCTTC. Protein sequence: CASQQTGTYNEQFF.

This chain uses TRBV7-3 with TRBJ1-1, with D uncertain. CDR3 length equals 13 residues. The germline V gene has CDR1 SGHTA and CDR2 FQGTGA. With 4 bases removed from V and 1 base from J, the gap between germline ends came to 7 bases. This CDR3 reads CASSSGWNTEAFF. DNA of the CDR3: TGTGCCAGCAGCTCGGGATGGAACACTGAAGCTTTCTTT.

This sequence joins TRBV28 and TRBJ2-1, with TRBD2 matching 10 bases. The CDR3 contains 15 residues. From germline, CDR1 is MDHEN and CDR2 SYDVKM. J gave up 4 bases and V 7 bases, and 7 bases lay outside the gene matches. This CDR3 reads CASTQAGGPYNEQFF. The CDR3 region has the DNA TGTGCCAGCACTCAAGCGGGAGGGCCTTACAATGAGCAGTTCTTC.

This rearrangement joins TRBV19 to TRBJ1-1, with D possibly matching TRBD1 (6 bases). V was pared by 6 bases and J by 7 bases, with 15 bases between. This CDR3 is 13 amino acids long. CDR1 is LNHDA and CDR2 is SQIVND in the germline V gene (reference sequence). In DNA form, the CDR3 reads TGTGCCAGTAGGCCAAAGGGACATATTGAAGCTTTCTTT. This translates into CASRPKGHIEAFF.

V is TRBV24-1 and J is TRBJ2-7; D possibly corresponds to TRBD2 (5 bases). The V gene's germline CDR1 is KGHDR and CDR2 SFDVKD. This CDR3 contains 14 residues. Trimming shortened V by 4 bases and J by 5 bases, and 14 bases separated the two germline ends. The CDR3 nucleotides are TGTGCCACCAGTGAGCCGGGATCCGGAAACGAGCAGTACTTC. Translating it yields CATSEPGSGNEQYF.

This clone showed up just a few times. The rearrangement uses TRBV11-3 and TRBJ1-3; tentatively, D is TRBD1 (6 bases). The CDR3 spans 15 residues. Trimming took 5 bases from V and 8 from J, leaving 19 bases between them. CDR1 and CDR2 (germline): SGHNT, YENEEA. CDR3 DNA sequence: TGTGCCAGCAGCATCGACAGGCCCCAACGCCACACCATATATTTT. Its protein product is CASSIDRPQRHTIYF. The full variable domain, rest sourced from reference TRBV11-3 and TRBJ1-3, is EAGVVQSPRYKIIEKKQPVAFWCNPISGHNTLYWYLQNLGQGPELLIRYENEEAVDDSQLPKDRFSAERLKGVDSTLKIQPAELGDSAVYLCASSIDRPQRHTIYFGEGSWLTVV.

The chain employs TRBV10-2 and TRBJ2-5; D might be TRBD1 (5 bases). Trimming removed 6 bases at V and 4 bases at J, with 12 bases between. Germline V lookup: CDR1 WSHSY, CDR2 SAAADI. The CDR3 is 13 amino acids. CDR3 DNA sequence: TGCGCCAGCAGAGCCCAGGGTCGAGAGACCCAGTACTTC. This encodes CASRAQGRETQYF.

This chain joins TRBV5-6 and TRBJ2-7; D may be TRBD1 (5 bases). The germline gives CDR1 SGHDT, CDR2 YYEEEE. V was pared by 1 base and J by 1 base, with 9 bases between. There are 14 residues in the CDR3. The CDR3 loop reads CASSLQRGSYEQYF. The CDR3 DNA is TGTGCCAGCAGCTTGCAAAGGGGATCCTACGAGCAGTACTTC.

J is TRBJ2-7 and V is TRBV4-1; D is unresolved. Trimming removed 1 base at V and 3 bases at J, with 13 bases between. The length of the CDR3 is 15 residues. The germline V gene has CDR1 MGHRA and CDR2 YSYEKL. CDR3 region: CASSQVGPGVYEQYF. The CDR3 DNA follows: TGCGCCAGCAGCCAAGTTGGTCCAGGCGTCTACGAGCAGTACTTC.

The CDR3 here is CASSAPSGRGEQYF. The DNA of the CDR3 is TGTGCCAGCAGCGCCCCTAGCGGGAGGGGCGAGCAGTACTTC. This chain joins TRBV7-9 and TRBJ2-7; TRBD2 aligns across 12 bases. This CDR3 contains 14 residues. Germline V gives CDR1 SEHNR, CDR2 FQNEAQ (reference sequence). V trimming: 5 bases; J trimming: 6 bases; junction bases outside the gene matches: 5.

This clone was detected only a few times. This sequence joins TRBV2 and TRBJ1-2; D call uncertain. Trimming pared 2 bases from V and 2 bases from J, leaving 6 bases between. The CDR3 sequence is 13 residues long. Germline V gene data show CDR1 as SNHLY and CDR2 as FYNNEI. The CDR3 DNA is TGTGCCAGCAGTGAAAATGAGAACTATGGCTACACCTTC. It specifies CASSENENYGYTF.

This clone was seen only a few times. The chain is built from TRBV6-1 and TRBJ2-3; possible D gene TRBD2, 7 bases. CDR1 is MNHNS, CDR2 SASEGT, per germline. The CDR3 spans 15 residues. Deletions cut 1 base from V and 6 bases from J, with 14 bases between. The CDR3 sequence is CASSEEQGGRDTQYF. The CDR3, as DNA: TGTGCCAGCAGTGAAGAACAGGGAGGGAGGGATACGCAGTATTTT.

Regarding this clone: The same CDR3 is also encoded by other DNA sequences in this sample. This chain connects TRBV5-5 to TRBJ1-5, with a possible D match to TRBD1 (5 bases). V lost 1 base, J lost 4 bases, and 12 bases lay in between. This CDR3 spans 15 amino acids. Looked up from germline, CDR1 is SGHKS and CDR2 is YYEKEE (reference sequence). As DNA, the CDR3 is TGTGCCAGCAGCTTGTCTGGGCAGGGTAATCAGCCCCAGCATTTT. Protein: CASSLSGQGNQPQHF.

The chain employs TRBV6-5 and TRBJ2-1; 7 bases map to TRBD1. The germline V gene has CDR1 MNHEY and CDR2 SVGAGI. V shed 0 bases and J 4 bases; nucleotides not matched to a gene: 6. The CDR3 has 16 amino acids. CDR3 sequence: CASSYSTGQPYNEQFF. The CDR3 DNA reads TGTGCCAGCAGTTACTCTACGGGACAGCCATACAATGAGCAGTTCTTC.

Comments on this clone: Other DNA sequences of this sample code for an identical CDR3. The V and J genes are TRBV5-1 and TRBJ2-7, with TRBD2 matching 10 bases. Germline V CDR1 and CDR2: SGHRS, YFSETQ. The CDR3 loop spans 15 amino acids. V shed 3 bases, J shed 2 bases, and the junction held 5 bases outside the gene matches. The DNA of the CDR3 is TGCGCCAGCAGCTCATTAGCGGGAGGACCCTACGAGCAGTACTTC. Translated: CASSSLAGGPYEQYF.

CDR3 protein: CASSLRALPDTQYF. The CDR3 DNA is TGTGCCAGCAGCTTAAGAGCACTTCCGGATACGCAGTATTTT. The chain couples TRBV11-2 to TRBJ2-3; no clear D. This CDR3 is built from 14 residues. Germline V gives CDR1 SGHAT, CDR2 FQNNGV. V was trimmed by 2 bases and J by 6 bases, leaving 12 bases between them.

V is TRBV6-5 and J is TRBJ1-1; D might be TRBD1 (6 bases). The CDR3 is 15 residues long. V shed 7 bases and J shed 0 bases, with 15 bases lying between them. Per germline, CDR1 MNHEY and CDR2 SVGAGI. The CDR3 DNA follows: TGTGCCAGCATCAAGGGGGACCGGGTGAACACTGAAGCTTTCTTT. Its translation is CASIKGDRVNTEAFF.

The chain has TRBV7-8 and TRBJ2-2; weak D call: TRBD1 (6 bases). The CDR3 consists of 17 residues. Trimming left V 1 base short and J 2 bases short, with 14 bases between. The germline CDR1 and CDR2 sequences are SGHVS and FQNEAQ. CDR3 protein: CASSLGGTQTNTGELFF. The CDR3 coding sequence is TGTGCCAGCAGCTTAGGGGGGACACAAACTAACACCGGGGAGCTGTTTTTT.

CDR3 nucleotide sequence: TGTGCCAGCAGCTTCGTAGCGGGAGGGTCCTTCGGGGAGCTGTTTTTT. This codes for CASSFVAGGSFGELFF. J is TRBJ2-2 and V is TRBV7-3; 11 positions match TRBD2. The CDR3 has 16 amino acids. V was pared by 3 bases and J by 7 bases, with 7 bases of the junction left unmatched. Germline lookup yields CDR1 SGHTA and CDR2 FQGTGA.

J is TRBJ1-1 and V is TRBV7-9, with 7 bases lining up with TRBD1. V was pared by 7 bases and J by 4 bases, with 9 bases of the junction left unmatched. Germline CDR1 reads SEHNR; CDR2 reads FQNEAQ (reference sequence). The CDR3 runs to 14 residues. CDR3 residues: CASKEGARGTEAFF. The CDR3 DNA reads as TGTGCCAGCAAAGAGGGGGCTCGGGGCACTGAAGCTTTCTTT.

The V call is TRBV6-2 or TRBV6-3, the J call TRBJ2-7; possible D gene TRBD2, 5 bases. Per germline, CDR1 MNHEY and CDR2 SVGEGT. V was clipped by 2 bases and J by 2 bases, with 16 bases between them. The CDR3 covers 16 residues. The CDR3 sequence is CASSYRVLGGPYEQYF. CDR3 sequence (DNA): TGTGCCAGCAGTTACCGAGTTCTAGGCGGGCCCTACGAGCAGTACTTC.

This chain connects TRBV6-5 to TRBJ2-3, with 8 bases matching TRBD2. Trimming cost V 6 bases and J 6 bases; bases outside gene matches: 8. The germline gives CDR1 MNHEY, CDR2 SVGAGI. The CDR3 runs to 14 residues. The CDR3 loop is CASRPREGVDTQYF. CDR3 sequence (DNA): TGTGCCAGCAGGCCCCGGGAGGGGGTCGATACGCAGTATTTT.

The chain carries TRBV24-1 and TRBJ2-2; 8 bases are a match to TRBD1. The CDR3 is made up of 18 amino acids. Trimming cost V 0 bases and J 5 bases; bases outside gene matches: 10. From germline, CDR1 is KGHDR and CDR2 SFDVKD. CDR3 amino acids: CATSDLPGGLRGTGELFF. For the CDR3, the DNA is TGTGCCACCAGTGATTTGCCAGGGGGCTTGAGGGGTACCGGGGAGCTGTTTTTT.

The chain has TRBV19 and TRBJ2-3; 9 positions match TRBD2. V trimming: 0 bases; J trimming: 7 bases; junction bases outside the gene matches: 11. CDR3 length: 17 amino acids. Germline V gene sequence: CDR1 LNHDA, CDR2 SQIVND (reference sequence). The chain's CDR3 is CASSIDPRIAGDHTQYF. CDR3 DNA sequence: TGTGCCAGTAGTATAGATCCCAGAATAGCGGGAGACCATACGCAGTATTTT.

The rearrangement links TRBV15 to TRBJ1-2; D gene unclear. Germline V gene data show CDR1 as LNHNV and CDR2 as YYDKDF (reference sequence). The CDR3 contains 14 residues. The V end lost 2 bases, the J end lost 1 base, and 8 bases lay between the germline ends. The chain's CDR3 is CATSRTPDNYGYTF. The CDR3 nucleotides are TGTGCCACCAGCAGAACCCCAGATAACTATGGCTACACCTTC.

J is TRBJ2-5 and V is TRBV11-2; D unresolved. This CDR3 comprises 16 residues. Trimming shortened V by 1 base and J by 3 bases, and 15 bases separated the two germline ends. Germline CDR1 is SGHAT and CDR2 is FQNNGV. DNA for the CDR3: TGTGCCAGCAGCTTAGTTGATCGAGGCTGGGAAGAGACCCAGTACTTC. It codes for CASSLVDRGWEETQYF. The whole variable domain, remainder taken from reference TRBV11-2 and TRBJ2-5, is EAGVAQSPRYKIIEKRQSVAFWCNPISGHATLYWYQQILGQGPKLLIQFQNNGVVDDSQLPKDRFSAERLKGVDSTLKIQPAKLEDSAVYLCASSLVDRGWEETQYFGPGTRLLVL.